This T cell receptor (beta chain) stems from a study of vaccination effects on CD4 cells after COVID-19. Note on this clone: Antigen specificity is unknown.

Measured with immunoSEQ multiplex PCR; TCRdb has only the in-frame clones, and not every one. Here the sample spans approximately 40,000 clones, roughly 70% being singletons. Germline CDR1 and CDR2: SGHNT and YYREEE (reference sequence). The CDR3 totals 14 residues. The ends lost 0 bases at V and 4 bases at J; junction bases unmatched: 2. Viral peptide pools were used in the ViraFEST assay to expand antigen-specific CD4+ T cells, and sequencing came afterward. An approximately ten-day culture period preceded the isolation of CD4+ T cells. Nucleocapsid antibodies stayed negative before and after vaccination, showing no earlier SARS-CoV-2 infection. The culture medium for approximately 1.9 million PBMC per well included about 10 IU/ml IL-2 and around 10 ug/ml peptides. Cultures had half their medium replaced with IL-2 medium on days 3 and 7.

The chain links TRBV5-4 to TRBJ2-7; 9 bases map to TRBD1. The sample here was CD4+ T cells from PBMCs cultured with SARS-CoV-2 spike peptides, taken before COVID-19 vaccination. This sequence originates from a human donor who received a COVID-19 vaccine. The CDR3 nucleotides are TGTGCCAGCAGCTTGGACAGGGGGCGGTACGAGCAGTACTTC. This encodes CASSLDRGRYEQYF.